This T cell receptor (beta chain) was sequenced for a study of OX40 agonist ivuxolimab in advanced cancers. Study details: It was ivuxolimab, an agonistic anti-OX40 (CD134) antibody, that patients were treated with.

CDR1 MDHEN and CDR2 SYDVKM come from the germline V gene. V was shortened by 8 bases and J by 2 bases, with 15 bases between the two germline ends. The CDR3 length is 15 residues. People who had autoimmune disease history or systemic immunosuppression were excluded. Here immunoSEQ multiplex PCR was the method, and the copy in TCRdb shows in-frame clones only, minus some. Of roughly 92,000 clones listed, 70% to 90% are singletons. The sample was CD4+ or CD8+ T cells sorted from blood, taken in a trial of the OX40 agonist ivuxolimab. The V call is TRBV28, the J call TRBJ2-2, with a tentative D call TRBD2 (5 bases). This TCR came from an adult with an advanced solid tumor such as melanoma, head and neck, liver or kidney cancer. DNA for the CDR3: TGTGCCAGCGAAGGGAGCGGAACAAACACCGGGGAGCTGTTTTTT. This codes for CASEGSGTNTGELFF.